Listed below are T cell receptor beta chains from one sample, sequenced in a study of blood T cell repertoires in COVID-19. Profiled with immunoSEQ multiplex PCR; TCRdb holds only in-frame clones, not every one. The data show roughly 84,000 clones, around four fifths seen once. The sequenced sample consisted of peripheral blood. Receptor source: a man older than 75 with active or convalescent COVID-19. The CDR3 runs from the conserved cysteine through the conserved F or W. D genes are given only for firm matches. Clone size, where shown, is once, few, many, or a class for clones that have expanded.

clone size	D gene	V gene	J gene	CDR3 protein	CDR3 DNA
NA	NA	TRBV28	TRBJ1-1	CASSYSIRNTEAFF	TGTGCCAGCAGTTATAGCATCAGGAACACTGAAGCTTTCTTT
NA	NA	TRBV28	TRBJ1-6	CASLKAPDSLHF	TGTGCCAGCCTCAAAGCCCCGGACTCCCTCCACTTT
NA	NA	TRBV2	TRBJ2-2	CASRGDSGELFF	TGTGCCAGCAGGGGGGACTCCGGGGAGCTGTTTTTT
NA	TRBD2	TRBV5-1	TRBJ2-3	CASSSGLAGGTDTQYF	TGCGCCAGCAGCTCAGGACTAGCGGGTGGCACAGATACGCAGTATTTT
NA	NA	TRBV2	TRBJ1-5	CASSEGNVGSQPQHF	TGTGCCAGCAGTGAAGGAAACGTCGGGAGTCAGCCCCAGCATTTT
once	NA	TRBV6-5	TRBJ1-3	CASRTGTSGNTIYF	TGTGCCAGCAGAACCGGTACCTCTGGAAACACCATATATTTT
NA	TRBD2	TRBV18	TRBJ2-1	CASSLTSDNEQFF	TGTGCCAGCTCACTTACTAGCGACAATGAGCAGTTCTTC
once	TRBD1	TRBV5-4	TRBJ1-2	CASSHRTGKDGYTF	TGTGCCAGCAGCCACAGGACAGGGAAGGATGGCTACACCTTC
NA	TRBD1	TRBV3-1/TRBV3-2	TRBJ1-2	CASSLFAGQGSNYGYTF	TGTGCCAGCAGCCTTTTTGCGGGACAGGGATCGAACTATGGCTACACCTTC
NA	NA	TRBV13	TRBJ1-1	CASSLEGRGGVGTEAFF	TGTGCCAGCAGCTTAGAAGGAAGGGGTGGTGTGGGCACTGAAGCTTTCTTT
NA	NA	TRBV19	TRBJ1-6	CASSIGQNNSPLHF	TGTGCCAGTAGTATAGGCCAGAACAATTCACCCCTCCACTTT
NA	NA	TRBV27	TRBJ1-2	CASSFPQTDNYGYTF	TGTGCCAGCAGTTTTCCTCAGACAGACAACTATGGCTACACCTTC
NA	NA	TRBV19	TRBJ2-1	CASSVDEEWSNEQFF	TGTGCCAGTAGTGTGGATGAAGAGTGGAGCAATGAGCAGTTCTTC
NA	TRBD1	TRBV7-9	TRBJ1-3	CASRPQGDTIYF	TGTGCCAGCAGACCTCAGGGGGACACCATATATTTT
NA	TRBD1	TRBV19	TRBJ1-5	CASSIITGDQPQHF	TGTGCCAGTAGTATAATAACAGGGGATCAGCCCCAGCATTTT
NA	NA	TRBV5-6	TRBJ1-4	CASSTTPQGTGKLFF	TGTGCCAGCAGTACTACACCGCAGGGCACGGGAAAACTGTTTTTT
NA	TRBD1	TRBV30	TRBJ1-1	CACKGQTNTEAFF	TGTGCCTGCAAGGGACAGACGAACACTGAAGCTTTCTTT
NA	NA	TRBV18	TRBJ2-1	CASSPRQDNEQFF	TGTGCCAGCTCACCCAGACAAGACAATGAGCAGTTCTTC
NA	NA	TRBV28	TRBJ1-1	CASSFVRGAPGEAFF	TGTGCCAGCAGTTTTGTTCGGGGGGCGCCCGGTGAAGCTTTCTTT
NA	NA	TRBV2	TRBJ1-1	CASRVGAYSEAFF	TGTGCCAGCAGGGTGGGGGCGTATTCGGAAGCTTTCTTT
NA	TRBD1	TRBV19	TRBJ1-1	CASSVTGTGGNTEAFF	TGTGCCAGTAGTGTAACCGGGACAGGGGGAAACACTGAAGCTTTCTTT
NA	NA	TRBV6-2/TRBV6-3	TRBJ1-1	CASSLRERTEAFF	TGTGCCAGCAGTCTGAGAGAACGCACTGAAGCTTTCTTT
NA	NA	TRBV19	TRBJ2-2	CASSVRPANTGELFF	TGTGCCAGTAGTGTCAGGCCGGCGAACACCGGGGAGCTGTTTTTT
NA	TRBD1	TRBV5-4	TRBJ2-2	CASSTGTAANTGELFF	TGTGCCAGCAGCACCGGGACAGCAGCGAACACCGGGGAGCTGTTTTTT
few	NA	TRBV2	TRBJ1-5	CASSVAGGGNQPQHF	TGTGCCAGCAGTGTCGCTGGGGGCGGCAATCAGCCCCAGCATTTT
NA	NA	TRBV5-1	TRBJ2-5	CASSLLGGSWGETQYF	TGCGCCAGCAGCTTGTTGGGAGGATCCTGGGGAGAGACCCAGTACTTC
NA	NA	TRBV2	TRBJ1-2	CASSEGYTNYGYTF	TGTGCCAGCAGTGAAGGGTACACAAACTATGGCTACACCTTC
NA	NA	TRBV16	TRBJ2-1	CASSQGGGRNNEQFF	TGTGCCAGCAGCCAGGGGGGAGGAAGGAACAATGAGCAGTTCTTC
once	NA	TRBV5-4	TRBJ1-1	CASSLTQGGTEAFF	TGTGCCAGCAGCTTGACACAGGGTGGCACTGAAGCTTTCTTT
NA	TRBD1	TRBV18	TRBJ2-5	CASTSGQGRETQYF	TGTGCCAGTACTTCAGGACAGGGGAGAGAGACCCAGTACTTC
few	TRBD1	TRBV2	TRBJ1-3	CASLYDRGSGNTIYF	TGTGCCAGCTTATACGACAGGGGTTCTGGAAACACCATATATTTT
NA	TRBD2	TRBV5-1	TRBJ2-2	CASSLEATSGGLYTGELFF	TGCGCCAGCAGCTTGGAGGCCACGAGCGGGGGGCTCTATACCGGGGAGCTGTTTTTT
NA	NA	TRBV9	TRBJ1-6	CASSVRGGVNSPLHF	TGTGCCAGCAGCGTCAGAGGGGGTGTCAATTCACCCCTCCACTTT